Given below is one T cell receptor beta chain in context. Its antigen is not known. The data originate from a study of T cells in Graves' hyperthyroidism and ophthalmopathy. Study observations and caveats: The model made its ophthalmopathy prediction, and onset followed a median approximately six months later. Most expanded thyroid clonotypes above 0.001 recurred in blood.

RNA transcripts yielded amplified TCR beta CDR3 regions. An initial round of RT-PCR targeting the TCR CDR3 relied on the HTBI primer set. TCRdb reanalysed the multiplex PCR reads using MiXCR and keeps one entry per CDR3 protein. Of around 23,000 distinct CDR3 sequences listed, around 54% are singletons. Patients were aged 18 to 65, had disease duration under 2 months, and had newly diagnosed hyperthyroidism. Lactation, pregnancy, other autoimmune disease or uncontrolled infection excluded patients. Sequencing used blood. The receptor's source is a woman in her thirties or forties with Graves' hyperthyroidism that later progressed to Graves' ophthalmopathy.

The CDR3 region is CASSPGLDYGYTF. For the CDR3, the DNA is TGTGCCAGCAGTCCGGGGCTTGACTATGGCTACACCTTC. J is TRBJ1-2 and V is TRBV6-4; D is perhaps TRBD1 (5 bases). V was pared by 5 bases and J by 3 bases, with 10 bases between. The germline V gene encodes CDR1 MRHNA and CDR2 SNTAGT. The CDR3 consists of 13 residues.